These 9 T cell receptor beta chains came from one sample sequenced in a study of shared clonotypes between healthy human individuals. Sequencing used immunoSEQ multiplex PCR; TCRdb keeps in-frame clones, though not all of them. The sample has hundreds of thousands of clones, roughly 97% seen once; the top ten hold around 0.06%. Source material: naive CD4+ T cells sorted from blood. Regarding subset: CD45RA+ positively selected. Every receptor here comes from a woman in her 30s in good health.

The CDR3 spells CASSDTGLAGVRDTQYF. DNA of the CDR3: TGTGCCAGCAGTGACACCGGACTAGCGGGAGTCAGAGATACGCAGTATTTT. The chain carries TRBV25-1 and TRBJ2-3; 13 nucleotides align to TRBD2. The ends lost 3 bases at V and 5 bases at J; junction bases unmatched: 8. There are 17 residues in the CDR3. Germline V lookup: CDR1 MGHDK, CDR2 SYGVNS.

This chain connects TRBV9 to TRBJ2-4; D assignment may be TRBD1 or TRBD2 (5 bases each). The CDR3 runs to 13 residues. Germline V gene lookup returns CDR1 SGDLS and CDR2 YYNGEE. V lost 7 bases and J 1 base, leaving 9 bases between the germline ends. The CDR3 region is CASGGTAKNIQYF. The CDR3 DNA reads TGTGCCAGCGGGGGAACCGCCAAAAACATTCAGTACTTC. Together with reference TRBV9 and TRBJ2-4, the CDR3 gives the full variable domain: DSGVTQTPKHLITATGQRVTLRCSPRSGDLSVYWYQQSLDQGLQFLIQYYNGEERAKGNILERFSAQQFPDLHSELNLSSLELGDSALYFCASGGTAKNIQYFGAGTRLSVL.

For this clone: The sample contains more than one DNA sequence encoding this CDR3. V usage is TRBV28 and J usage is TRBJ1-2; 12 positions match TRBD1. Germline V gives CDR1 MDHEN, CDR2 SYDVKM. Trimming took 4 bases from V and 5 from J; bases not matched to a gene: 2. CDR3 size: 14 residues. The CDR3 nucleotides are TGTGCCAGCAGTTCGGGACAGGGGGCTTATGGCTACACCTTC. Its translation is CASSSGQGAYGYTF.

V and J are TRBV9 and TRBJ2-5; 7 bases map to TRBD1. There are 14 residues in the CDR3. V was clipped by 4 bases and J by 5 bases; unmatched bases: 8. CDR1 and CDR2 from the germline V gene are SGDLS and YYNGEE. The CDR3 DNA reads as TGTGCCAGCAGCCCCTCGACAGGGTTGGAGACCCAGTACTTC. Its protein product is CASSPSTGLETQYF.

This clone has only one observation. The V call is TRBV11-2, the J call TRBJ2-3, with 7 bases aligning to TRBD2. The CDR3 contains 16 residues. Trimming took 5 bases from V and 7 from J; bases not matched to a gene: 15. The germline V gene encodes CDR1 SGHAT and CDR2 FQNNGV. CDR3 loop: CASSNPQLAETNTQYF. The DNA of the CDR3 is TGTGCCAGCAGCAACCCCCAGCTAGCGGAAACCAATACGCAGTATTTT.

The chain couples TRBV29-1 to TRBJ2-5, with TRBD1 matching over 7 bases. V shed 7 bases and J 4 bases; nucleotides not matched to a gene: 12. The CDR3 loop spans 14 amino acids. CDR1 is SQVTM and CDR2 is ANQGSEA in the germline V gene. The CDR3 loop reads CSGKKGAGGETQYF. The DNA for the CDR3 is TGCAGCGGTAAAAAGGGGGCCGGTGGAGAGACCCAGTACTTC.

This rearrangement joins TRBV11-3 to TRBJ2-2; D gene uncertain. Deletions cut 1 base from V and 1 base from J, with 7 bases between. The CDR3 has 15 amino acids. CDR1 is SGHNT, CDR2 YENEEA, per germline. In DNA form, the CDR3 reads TGTGCCAGCAGCTTAGGGTCCATGAACACCGGGGAGCTGTTTTTT. Translation gives CASSLGSMNTGELFF.

The chain carries TRBV4-1 and TRBJ2-2, with a possible D match to TRBD1 (5 bases). From germline, CDR1 is MGHRA and CDR2 YSYEKL. V lost 1 base, J lost 4 bases, and 19 bases lay in between. This CDR3 has 18 amino acids. CDR3 residues: CASSQANWGRQRTGELFF. The CDR3 nucleotides read TGCGCCAGCAGCCAAGCCAACTGGGGCCGCCAGCGCACCGGGGAGCTGTTTTTT.

The chain has TRBV6-5 and TRBJ2-7; D assignment may be TRBD1 or TRBD2 (6 bases each). Trimming removed 5 bases from V and 4 bases from J, with 15 bases in between. The CDR3 runs 14 residues. Looked up from germline, CDR1 is MNHEY and CDR2 is SVGAGI. This chain's CDR3 is CASSPTGALYEQYF. CDR3 bases: TGTGCCAGCAGTCCTACGGGGGCCCTTTACGAGCAGTACTTC.